These 13 T cell receptor beta chains were sequenced from one sample in a study of blood T cell repertoires in COVID-19. Clones were read by immunoSEQ multiplex PCR, and TCRdb kept only the in-frame ones, dropping some. This table holds some 40,000 clones, around four fifths found once. Input material: peripheral blood. Receptor source: a man in his sixties or seventies with acute or convalescent COVID-19.

The chain combines TRBV10-3 with TRBJ2-4; the D is unclear. The length of the CDR3 is 16 residues. Germline V gene sequence: CDR1 ENHRY, CDR2 SYGVKD. V was pared by 2 bases and J by 0 bases, with 11 bases between. The CDR3 DNA sequence: TGTGCCATCAGTGAGCCCCAGGTGGGAGCCAAAAACATTCAGTACTTC. Translation: CAISEPQVGAKNIQYF.

In its sample, this clone was seen a few times. The J gene is TRBJ1-4, the V gene TRBV28; no reliable D call. The CDR3 contains 15 residues. The V gene lost 4 bases and the J gene lost 3 bases, with 12 bases spanning the gap. CDR1 MDHEN and CDR2 SYDVKM come from the germline V gene. The CDR3 DNA is TGTGCCAGCAGTTCCACGCTAACAGCTAATGAAAAACTGTTTTTT. This encodes CASSSTLTANEKLFF.

The rearrangement uses TRBV28 and TRBJ2-2; perhaps TRBD2 as D (6 bases). V dropped 3 bases and J dropped 4 bases, with 12 bases sitting between them. The CDR3 spans 15 residues. Germline-derived CDR1 and CDR2 are MDHEN and SYDVKM. In DNA form, the CDR3 reads TGTGCCAGCAGTTTTAGCGGAGCCACCACCGGGGAGCTGTTTTTT. It yields the protein CASSFSGATTGELFF.

The CDR3 protein is CASSFKGGSNEQFF. CDR3 nucleotide sequence: TGTGCCAGCAGTTTTAAGGGGGGGTCAAATGAGCAGTTCTTC. The chain links TRBV27 to TRBJ2-1; tentative D call: TRBD2 (7 bases). Looked up from germline, CDR1 is MNHEY and CDR2 is SMNVEV (reference sequence). This CDR3 is 14 amino acids long. V dropped 3 bases and J dropped 7 bases, with 13 bases sitting between them.

The chain uses TRBV6-2 or TRBV6-3 and TRBJ1-5; no reliable D call. The germline V gene has CDR1 MNHEY and CDR2 SVGEGT. The length of the CDR3 is 13 residues. V gave up 2 bases and J gave up 2 bases, with 4 bases separating them. In nucleotides, the CDR3 is TGTGCCAGCAGTTACAAGCGCAATCAGCCCCAGCATTTT. This sequence encodes CASSYKRNQPQHF.

In this sample, this clone turned up a few times. The chain has TRBV6-5 and TRBJ1-1, with 8 positions matching TRBD1. The ends lost 0 bases at V and 4 bases at J; junction bases unmatched: 7. The CDR3 consists of 16 residues. CDR1 MNHEY and CDR2 SVGAGI come from the germline V gene. CDR3 bases: TGTGCCAGCAGTTACTCGTCAGGGGGCTGGGGCACTGAAGCTTTCTTT. It encodes CASSYSSGGWGTEAFF.

The V call is TRBV14, the J call TRBJ1-2; D gene unclear. CDR3 length equals 13 residues. Germline assignment: CDR1 SGHDN and CDR2 FVKESK. V was trimmed by 1 base and J by 4 bases, leaving 7 bases between them. CDR3 amino acids: CASSQGFVYGYTF. In nucleotides, the CDR3 is TGTGCCAGCAGCCAAGGTTTCGTCTATGGCTACACCTTC.

The chain combines TRBV10-2 with TRBJ2-7; D perhaps matches TRBD1 (6 bases). Trimming removed 3 bases at V and 7 bases at J, with 13 bases between. Germline CDR1 reads WSHSY; CDR2 reads SAAADI. The length of the CDR3 is 13 residues. The CDR3 DNA is TGCGCCAGCAGTGAAAACAGGGTCGGAGAGCAGTACTTC. Amino acids: CASSENRVGEQYF.

This chain connects TRBV5-1 to TRBJ1-1, with D possibly being TRBD1 (5 bases). The CDR3 covers 14 residues. The germline CDR1 and CDR2 sequences are SGHRS and YFSETQ. V dropped 3 bases and J dropped 0 bases, with 9 bases sitting between them. The CDR3, as DNA: TGCGCCAGCAGCTCACAGGTCATGAACACTGAAGCTTTCTTT. Translating gives CASSSQVMNTEAFF.

The V call is TRBV18, the J call TRBJ1-2, with 8 nucleotides matching TRBD1. Germline assignment: CDR1 KGHSH and CDR2 LQKENI. With V trimmed by 5 bases and J by 3 bases, 2 bases remained unmatched. CDR3 length: 13 residues. Written as DNA, the CDR3 is TGTGCCAGCTCAAAGGACAGGGACTATGGCTACACCTTC. The encoded protein is CASSKDRDYGYTF.

The chain joins TRBV2 to TRBJ1-5; D call uncertain. This CDR3 has 17 residues. Trimming took 0 bases from V and 3 from J, leaving 15 bases between them. Germline loops: CDR1 SNHLY, CDR2 FYNNEI. The CDR3: CASSEALEPTLNQPQHF. The CDR3 DNA reads TGTGCCAGCAGTGAAGCTTTGGAGCCGACCCTCAATCAGCCCCAGCATTTT.

This rearrangement joins TRBV5-1 to TRBJ2-7; 7 bases match TRBD1. Losses at the gene ends were 4 bases for V and 1 base for J; bases not matched to a gene: 8. The germline V gene has CDR1 SGHRS and CDR2 YFSETQ. The CDR3 extends over 15 amino acids. The CDR3: CASSMGQTTSYEQYF. As DNA, the CDR3 is TGCGCCAGCAGCATGGGACAGACCACTTCCTACGAGCAGTACTTC.

This clone has only one observation. This chain connects TRBV7-9 to TRBJ2-1; 10 bases are a match to TRBD2. Looked up from germline, CDR1 is SEHNR and CDR2 is FQNEAQ (reference sequence). The CDR3 is made up of 18 amino acids. The V segment lost 1 base and the J segment 4 bases; nucleotides outside the gene matches: 10. In nucleotides, the CDR3 is TGTGCCAGCAGCTTAGTGGCTAGCGGGAGCCTGGGGTACAATGAGCAGTTCTTC. This gives the protein CASSLVASGSLGYNEQFF.